The entry below describes one T cell receptor (beta chain). Measured with immunoSEQ multiplex PCR; TCRdb has only the in-frame clones, and not every one. Among roughly 2.2 million clones listed, 85% to 95% were seen once. This record belongs to a study of shared clonotypes between healthy human individuals. The sample consisted of naive CD4+ T cells from PBMCs. Subset noted: CD45RA+ positively selected. This receptor was identified in a man aged 18 to 30 in good health. Some clones in this sample may be carry-over from other donors' samples.

CDR3 bases: TGTGCCAGCAGCTTAGGGAGCTCTGGAAACACCATATATTTT. Translating it yields CASSLGSSGNTIYF. The J gene is TRBJ1-3, the V gene TRBV11-3; D gene unclear. The germline gives CDR1 SGHNT, CDR2 YENEEA. With 1 base removed from V and 0 bases from J, the gap between germline ends came to 4 bases. This CDR3 is 14 amino acids long.